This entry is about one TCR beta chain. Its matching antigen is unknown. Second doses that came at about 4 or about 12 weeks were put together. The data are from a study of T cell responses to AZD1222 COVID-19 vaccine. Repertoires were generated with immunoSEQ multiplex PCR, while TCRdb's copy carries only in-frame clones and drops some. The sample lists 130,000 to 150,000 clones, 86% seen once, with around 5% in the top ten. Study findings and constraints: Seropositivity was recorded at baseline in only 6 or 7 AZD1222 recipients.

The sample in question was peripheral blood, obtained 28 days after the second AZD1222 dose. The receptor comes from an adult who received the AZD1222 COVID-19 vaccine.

CDR3 nucleotide sequence: TGCGCCAGCAGGGACTACGAGACCTACGAGCAGTACTTC. Protein sequence: CASRDYETYEQYF. The chain recombines TRBV5-1 with TRBJ2-7, with a tentative D call TRBD2 (6 bases). This CDR3 has 13 amino acids. CDR1 is SGHRS, CDR2 YFSETQ, per germline. The germline V and J ends were trimmed by 5 bases and 2 bases, with 11 bases remaining between them.